The 30 T cell receptor beta chains reported below all come from one sample, sequenced in a study of PD-L1 blockade in urothelial cancer. Time point given: pretreatment peripheral blood. The protocol was immunoSEQ multiplex PCR, while the TCRdb copy is restricted to in-frame clones and leaves out a portion. In the table there are 35,000 to 45,000 clones, roughly 84% of which are singletons. Sequencing used PBMCs, obtained around atezolizumab (anti-PD-L1) treatment. The receptors derive from a donor at least 40 years old with urothelial cancer.

The chain recombines TRBV29-1 with TRBJ2-5; TRBD2 is a possible D gene (6 bases). V lost 6 bases, J lost 4 bases, and 15 bases lay in between. Germline assignment: CDR1 SQVTM and CDR2 ANQGSEA. The CDR3 length is 13 residues. CDR3 amino acids: CSVIGGFGETQYF. The DNA of the CDR3 is TGCAGCGTGATCGGAGGGTTCGGAGAGACCCAGTACTTC.

This chain uses TRBV11-3 with TRBJ2-1; 8 positions match TRBD2. The CDR3 is 15 amino acids. V lost 5 bases, J lost 6 bases, and 9 bases stayed unmatched. Germline loops: CDR1 SGHNT, CDR2 YENEEA. The CDR3: CASSPRGGPGNEQFF. CDR3 bases: TGTGCCAGCAGCCCGCGCGGGGGGCCAGGCAATGAGCAGTTCTTC.

This chain uses TRBV29-1 with TRBJ2-1; 11 positions match TRBD2. J lost 1 base, V lost 6 bases, and 2 bases had no gene match. The CDR3 runs to 14 residues. Germline loops: CDR1 SQVTM, CDR2 ANQGSEA. CDR3 sequence reads: CSVGTSGSYNEQFF. CDR3 DNA: TGCAGCGTAGGGACTAGCGGATCCTACAATGAGCAGTTCTTC.

The rearrangement uses TRBV5-4 and TRBJ2-5; 9 bases are shared with TRBD1. In germline, CDR1 is SGHNT, CDR2 YYREEE (reference sequence). J gave up 5 bases and V 5 bases, and 10 bases lay outside the gene matches. The CDR3 has 15 residues. CDR3 sequence reads: CASRAGTGSGETQYF. CDR3 nucleotide sequence: TGTGCCAGCAGAGCCGGGACAGGGTCAGGGGAGACCCAGTACTTC.

The V gene is TRBV27, the J gene TRBJ2-7; 10 bases agree with TRBD1. Germline trimming cut 6 bases from V and 4 bases from J; bases unmatched to any gene: 18. The CDR3 contains 18 residues. Germline CDR1 and CDR2: MNHEY and SMNVEV (reference sequence). The CDR3: CASSVRGGQGFRRYEQYF. CDR3 DNA sequence: TGTGCCAGCAGCGTTAGGGGGGGACAGGGGTTTAGGAGGTACGAGCAGTACTTC.

V is TRBV6-1 and J is TRBJ1-5; D remains ambiguous. The V gene lost 4 bases and the J gene lost 2 bases, with 9 bases spanning the gap. The CDR3 runs 14 residues. The V gene's germline CDR1 is MNHNS and CDR2 SASEGT. CDR3 sequence (DNA): TGTGCCAGCAGTGCCGACACTGGCAATCAGCCCCAGCATTTT. Encoded protein: CASSADTGNQPQHF.

The chain recombines TRBV7-3 with TRBJ2-5, with 9 bases identical to TRBD2. The CDR3 extends over 13 amino acids. Trimming took 5 bases from V and 5 from J; bases not matched to a gene: 3. Germline V lookup: CDR1 SGHTA, CDR2 FQGTGA. This CDR3 reads CASSRGLAETQYF. For the CDR3, the DNA is TGTGCCAGCAGCCGCGGACTAGCGGAGACCCAGTACTTC. The full variable domain, rest sourced from reference TRBV7-3 and TRBJ2-5, is GAGVSQTPSNKVTEKGKYVELRCDPISGHTALYWYRQSLGQGPEFLIYFQGTGAADDSGLPNDRFFAVRPEGSVSTLKIQRTERGDSAVYLCASSRGLAETQYFGPGTRLLVL.

J is TRBJ1-4 and V is TRBV6-1; D is ambiguous. The V end was cut by 2 bases, the J end by 8 bases, with 12 bases between. Germline CDR1 and CDR2: MNHNS and SASEGT. The CDR3 length is 14 residues. This chain's CDR3 is CASSEQANLEKLFF. DNA for the CDR3: TGTGCCAGCAGTGAACAGGCCAACCTCGAAAAACTGTTTTTT.

The chain combines TRBV13 with TRBJ2-1, with a weak D call TRBD2 (6 bases). In germline, CDR1 is PRHDT, CDR2 FYEKMQ (reference sequence). This CDR3 is built from 15 residues. The germline V and J ends were trimmed by 8 bases and 2 bases, with 16 bases remaining between them. The CDR3 DNA reads TGTGCCAGCCGCTCCGACAAGCGGGCCTACAATGAGCAGTTCTTC. Amino acid sequence: CASRSDKRAYNEQFF.

The chain joins TRBV5-1 to TRBJ2-1; 11 nucleotides match TRBD1. V was clipped by 4 bases and J by 7 bases; unmatched bases: 16. This CDR3 comprises 18 residues. Germline V gene sequence: CDR1 SGHRS, CDR2 YFSETQ. The CDR3 nucleotides read TGCGCCAGCAGCCCGGACAGGGGGCCCCGGGGGCGCACGAATGAGCAGTTCTTC. It is translated as CASSPDRGPRGRTNEQFF.

The chain joins TRBV2 to TRBJ2-3, with 9 bases aligning to TRBD2. The V segment lost 11 bases and the J segment 0 bases; nucleotides outside the gene matches: 3. The CDR3 consists of 13 residues. Germline assignment: CDR1 SNHLY and CDR2 FYNNEI. CDR3 sequence reads: CAVAGVSTDTQYF. The CDR3 nucleotides are TGTGCCGTAGCGGGAGTGAGCACAGATACGCAGTATTTT.

This rearrangement joins TRBV7-6 to TRBJ2-2; 14 bases are a match to TRBD2. From germline, CDR1 is SGHVS and CDR2 FNYEAQ. The CDR3 runs 20 residues. V lost 3 bases, J lost 1 base, and 10 bases stayed unmatched. CDR3 nucleotide sequence: TGTGCCAGCAGCTTCCCCGGGACTAGCGGGAGTATGGAGAACACCGGGGAGCTGTTTTTT. Translation: CASSFPGTSGSMENTGELFF.

The chain joins TRBV7-2 to TRBJ1-5; possible D gene TRBD1, 6 bases. The V end was cut by 5 bases, the J end by 3 bases, with 14 bases between. The CDR3 has 15 amino acids. The germline CDR1 and CDR2 sequences are SGHTA and FQGNSA. CDR3 residues: CASSRRAGDNQPQHF. CDR3 sequence (DNA): TGTGCCAGCAGCCGCAGAGCAGGGGACAATCAGCCCCAGCATTTT.

V usage is TRBV7-2 and J usage is TRBJ1-1; 10 nucleotides align to TRBD1. Unmatched junction bases numbered 11, after V lost 1 base and J lost 6 bases. Germline V gives CDR1 SGHTA, CDR2 FQGNSA. The CDR3 has 17 amino acids. CDR3 loop: CASSLVWGQGPDAEAFF. The CDR3 DNA sequence: TGTGCCAGCAGCTTAGTCTGGGGACAGGGGCCGGACGCTGAAGCTTTCTTT. Full variable domain (missing parts from reference TRBV7-2 and TRBJ1-1): GAGVSQSPSNKVTEKGKDVELRCDPISGHTALYWYRQSLGQGLEFLIYFQGNSAPDKSGLPSDRFSAERTGGSVSTLTIQRTQQEDSAVYLCASSLVWGQGPDAEAFFGQGTRLTVV.

The chain carries TRBV15 and TRBJ1-4, with TRBD1 matching over 7 bases. Losses at the gene ends were 4 bases for V and 3 bases for J; bases not matched to a gene: 5. The germline gives CDR1 LNHNV, CDR2 YYDKDF (reference sequence). There are 15 residues in the CDR3. The CDR3, as DNA: TGTGCCACCAGCACGACAGGGTGGGCTAATGAAAAACTGTTTTTT. It codes for CATSTTGWANEKLFF. Supplemented by reference TRBV15 and TRBJ1-4, the full variable domain reads DAMVIQNPRYQVTQFGKPVTLSCSQTLNHNVMYWYQQKSSQAPKLLFHYYDKDFNNEADTPDNFQSRRPNTSFCFLDIRSPGLGDTAMYLCATSTTGWANEKLFFGSGTQLSVL.

The CDR3 loop is CASSRRGRANTGELFF. The CDR3 coding sequence is TGCGCCAGCAGCCGGAGGGGGAGGGCGAACACCGGGGAGCTGTTTTTT. The chain links TRBV5-1 to TRBJ2-2; D is perhaps TRBD2 (7 bases). From germline, CDR1 is SGHRS and CDR2 YFSETQ. The CDR3 totals 16 residues. The germline V and J ends were trimmed by 4 bases and 0 bases, with 13 bases remaining between them.

Here the CDR3 DNA reads TGCGCCAGCAGCGACGAGGCGACAGGGACAAGCACAGATACGCAGTATTTT. It encodes CASSDEATGTSTDTQYF. The chain links TRBV4-1 to TRBJ2-3; 7 bases are shared with TRBD1. The CDR3 loop spans 17 amino acids. J lost 0 bases, V lost 5 bases, and 11 bases had no gene match. From germline, CDR1 is MGHRA and CDR2 YSYEKL.

This chain joins TRBV6-4 and TRBJ2-7; tentatively, D is TRBD2 (6 bases). The germline V and J ends were trimmed by 2 bases and 5 bases, with 16 bases remaining between them. This CDR3 comprises 15 residues. CDR1 is MRHNA and CDR2 is SNTAGT in the germline V gene. Here the CDR3 DNA reads TGTGCCAGCAGTGACGGGGTATGGGAGGACGACGAGCAGTACTTC. This gives the protein CASSDGVWEDDEQYF.

The J gene is TRBJ2-2, the V gene TRBV18; possible D gene TRBD1, 6 bases. The V gene lost 2 bases and the J gene lost 4 bases, with 8 bases spanning the gap. The CDR3 totals 14 residues. Germline V gives CDR1 KGHSH, CDR2 LQKENI. The CDR3 bases are TGTGCCAGCTCACCAAGGGGGTCCACCGGGGAGCTGTTTTTT. Translating gives CASSPRGSTGELFF.

This clone has only one observation. A junction boundary mismatches the germline segment, possibly from a read error. The CDR3 nucleotides read TGTGCCAGCAGCCCCGGTTGGGAGAGCCAGTACTTC. Amino acid sequence: CASSPGWESQYF. The rearrangement joins TRBV6-5 to TRBJ2-5; possible D gene TRBD2, 5 bases. The CDR3 sequence is 12 residues long. The germline V gene encodes CDR1 MNHEY and CDR2 SVGAGI.

CDR3: CASSPSTDTQYF. As DNA, the CDR3 is TGTGCCAGCAGTCCTAGCACAGATACGCAGTATTTT. V gene TRBV27 combines with J gene TRBJ2-3; the D is unclear. The V end lost 5 bases, the J end lost 0 bases, and 3 bases lay between the germline ends. The CDR3 is 12 amino acids. Germline-derived CDR1 and CDR2 are MNHEY and SMNVEV (reference sequence).

The chain links TRBV5-1 to TRBJ2-2; 9 bases align to TRBD2. There are 18 residues in the CDR3. CDR1 and CDR2 from the germline V gene are SGHRS and YFSETQ. The ends lost 3 bases at V and 4 bases at J; junction bases unmatched: 13. CDR3 bases: TGCGCCAGCAGCTGGCCATGGGTAGCGGGAGTGGGCACCGGGGAGCTGTTTTTT. It yields the protein CASSWPWVAGVGTGELFF.

This clone was seen more than once but under ten times. V usage is TRBV4-1 and J usage is TRBJ2-7; tentative D call: TRBD1 (7 bases). The germline V gene has CDR1 MGHRA and CDR2 YSYEKL. The CDR3 has 15 residues. Trimming removed 1 base from V and 5 bases from J, with 15 bases in between. The CDR3 DNA is TGCGCCAGCAGCCAAGGGAGGGGGCTAGGGGACGAGCAGTACTTC. This translates into CASSQGRGLGDEQYF.

This chain links TRBV7-6 with TRBJ1-4, with 10 bases identical to TRBD1. The CDR3 contains 16 residues. The J segment lost 3 bases and the V segment lost 2 bases, leaving 3 bases of the junction unmatched. Germline CDR1 SGHVS, CDR2 FNYEAQ. DNA for the CDR3: TGTGCCAGCAGCTTAACCGGGACAGGGGCTAATGAAAAACTGTTTTTT. Translating it yields CASSLTGTGANEKLFF.

CDR3 sequence (DNA): TGCGCCAGCAGCCAAGCACAGGGCAACTTGCTTAATGAAAAACTGTTTTTT. Protein product: CASSQAQGNLLNEKLFF. The chain joins TRBV4-1 to TRBJ1-4; D might be TRBD1 (6 bases). The CDR3 spans 17 residues. V was shortened by 1 base and J by 4 bases, with 16 bases between the two germline ends. In germline, CDR1 is MGHRA, CDR2 YSYEKL.

This chain joins TRBV4-2 and TRBJ2-1; 13 bases are a match to TRBD2. This CDR3 is 17 amino acids long. Germline-derived CDR1 and CDR2 are LGHNA and YNFKEQ. The V and J ends lost 0 bases and 9 bases, in that order; junction bases with no gene match: 8. CDR3 amino acids: CASSQDQGTSGMIEQFF. CDR3 nucleotide sequence: TGTGCCAGCAGCCAAGATCAGGGGACTAGCGGGATGATTGAGCAGTTCTTC.

The V call is TRBV29-1, the J call TRBJ1-2, with D tentatively TRBD1 (5 bases). V lost 8 bases and J lost 1, with 20 bases in between. CDR3 length equals 15 residues. The germline gives CDR1 SQVTM, CDR2 ANQGSEA. This CDR3 reads CSTLGGAGLNYGYTF. The CDR3 coding sequence is TGCAGCACTTTGGGTGGGGCAGGCCTTAACTATGGCTACACCTTC.

The chain uses TRBV9 and TRBJ2-2; the match to TRBD1 covers 7 bases. The V gene end was trimmed by 0 bases and the J gene end by 4 bases; junction bases not matched to a gene: 6. Per the germline V gene, CDR1 is SGDLS and CDR2 is YYNGEE. This CDR3 comprises 16 residues. The CDR3 region is CASSVAPPGGTGELFF. The CDR3, as DNA: TGTGCCAGCAGCGTAGCCCCCCCAGGGGGCACCGGGGAGCTGTTTTTT.

This clone was seen more than once but under ten times. The chain links TRBV28 to TRBJ2-2, with D uncertain. The CDR3 is 12 amino acids. V dropped 5 bases and J dropped 7 bases, with 8 bases sitting between them. Germline V gene data show CDR1 as MDHEN and CDR2 as SYDVKM. CDR3 coding DNA: TGTGCCAGCAGTGGCCAGGTCGGGGAGCTGTTTTTT. It specifies CASSGQVGELFF.

The chain combines TRBV7-9 with TRBJ2-1; the D gene is possibly TRBD2 (6 bases). This CDR3 spans 16 amino acids. V was clipped by 2 bases and J by 4 bases, with 15 bases between them. CDR1 and CDR2 from the germline V gene are SEHNR and FQNEAQ (reference sequence). The CDR3 reads CASSLPRGVGYNEQFF. CDR3 DNA sequence: TGTGCCAGCAGCTTACCCCGCGGGGTCGGGTACAATGAGCAGTTCTTC.